The clone carrying this T cell receptor (beta chain) has a count of ten or more. The antigen remains undetermined. Each cDNA molecule carried a unique molecular identifier. TCRdb used MiXCR to reprocess the 5' RACE reads, holding one entry per CDR3 protein. The sample has about 38,000 distinct CDR3 sequences, 3.5% to 5% seen once. Per germline, CDR1 KGHDR and CDR2 SFDVKD. The V end was cut by 5 bases, the J end by 6 bases, with 8 bases between. CDR3 length: 12 residues. The sample is drawn from a study of early T cells in non-severe SARS-CoV-2 infection. In the study overall: Sequenced bulk RNA came from whole blood that was unsorted, and chains were unpaired.

Study results and caveats: Matching results from VDJdb favored anti-spike CD8 responses, leaving private and CD4 specificities undetected.

The V and J genes are TRBV24-1 and TRBJ2-3; D call uncertain. The clonotype originates from an adult who was a healthcare worker with PCR-confirmed SARS-CoV-2 infection or an uninfected control (not recorded which). The sample consisted of whole blood. The CDR3: CATSARCDTQYF. CDR3 nucleotides: TGTGCCACCAGTGCGAGATGCGATACGCAGTATTTT.